The clone carrying this T cell receptor (beta chain) was detected only a few times. The target antigen is unknown. This sample is part of a study of vaccination and CD4 T cells after COVID-19. At the level of the study: Each individual in the study obtained two doses of BNT162b2 or mRNA-1273 vaccine. Drawing of post-COVID samples took place a median 101 days after diagnosis (range 35 to 161). Ranging from 14 to 241, the interval between dose two and post-vaccine sampling had a median of 72 days.

The Oncomine TCR Beta short-read assay sequenced DNA from cultured CD4+ T cells. TCRdb ran MiXCR on the PCR reads and lists one entry per CDR3 protein. The table has almost 20,000 distinct CDR3 sequences, around half seen once. Described treatment: approximately 9-day PBMC culture with coronavirus spike peptide pools or control peptides (ViraFEST assay). The germline CDR1 and CDR2 sequences are DFQATT and SNEGSKA (reference sequence). With V trimmed by 6 bases and J by 8 bases, 7 bases remained unmatched. The CDR3 sequence is 12 residues long. Whole-study results and caveats: 304 of 307 vaccine-specific clones from convalescent patients were spike mono-reactive.

The chain links TRBV20-1 to TRBJ2-1; 7 bases align to TRBD1. The sequences come from CD4+ T cells from blood, cultured in vitro, collected before SARS-CoV-2 vaccination. The receptor's source is a human donor who had recovered from COVID-19. The DNA of the CDR3 is TGCAGTGCAGCACAGGGGATCCATGAGCAGTTCTTC. Translated: CSAAQGIHEQFF.